Given below is one T cell receptor beta chain in context. The protocol was immunoSEQ multiplex PCR, while the TCRdb copy is restricted to in-frame clones and leaves out a portion. Here the sample spans around 250,000 clones, 75% to 90% being singletons. CDR3 length equals 18 residues. J lost 5 bases, V lost 0 bases, and 11 bases had no gene match. Germline CDR1 is SGHRS and CDR2 is YFSETQ. This entry comes from a study of blood T cell repertoires in COVID-19. The source of this sequence is a human donor in a cohort sampled during active COVID-19. Sequencing used peripheral blood. This chain joins TRBV5-1 and TRBJ2-1; 10 bases match TRBD2. In DNA, the CDR3 is TGCGCCAGCAGCTTGGTCTTAGCGGGGGGAGAAGGGGACAATGAGCAGTTCTTC. It encodes CASSLVLAGGEGDNEQFF.